The rows below give T cell receptor beta chains drawn from one sample of a study of cytomegalovirus exposure and HLA in healthy donors. Here immunoSEQ multiplex PCR was the method, and the copy in TCRdb shows in-frame clones only, minus some. The table has fewer than 200,000 clones, about 9% seen once. Specimen: PBMCs. All receptors come from a woman aged 25 to 45 in good health and CMV-seropositive. The CDR3 runs from the conserved cysteine through the conserved F or W. Each record gives: V gene, D gene, clone size, J gene, CDR3 DNA, CDR3 protein. A D gene is named only where the DNA matches it firmly. Expanded clones are given a class, and other clones once, few, many or no size at all.

V: TRBV7-3; D: .; size: few; J: TRBJ2-1; DNA: TGTGCCAGTTCGAGGGGGGGGGACAATGAGCAGTTCTTC; CDR3: CASSRGGDNEQFF
V: TRBV9; D: .; size: .; J: TRBJ1-2; DNA: TGTGCCAGCAGCCCCCAGGCACAATTATCCTATGGCTACACCTTC; CDR3: CASSPQAQLSYGYTF
V: TRBV2; D: TRBD1; size: few; J: TRBJ1-2; DNA: TGTGCCAGCACGCAGGGGGTTACCAACTATGGCTACACCTTC; CDR3: CASTQGVTNYGYTF
V: TRBV29-1; D: .; size: .; J: TRBJ2-7; DNA: TGCAGCGTTGAGGGCAACAGACCCTACGAGCAGTACTTC; CDR3: CSVEGNRPYEQYF
V: TRBV5-1; D: TRBD2; size: few; J: TRBJ2-2; DNA: TGCGCCAGCAGCTTGGGTCCTAGCGGGAGTTTAGACACCGGGGAGCTGTTTTTT; CDR3: CASSLGPSGSLDTGELFF
V: TRBV5-1; D: .; size: few; J: TRBJ1-4; DNA: TGCGCCAGCAGCCCCGGAGAATATCGCGGCGGAAAACTGTTTTTT; CDR3: CASSPGEYRGGKLFF
V: TRBV6-5; D: .; size: .; J: TRBJ2-7; DNA: TGTGCCAGCAGTTACGGGACATTGAGCTCCTACGAGCAGTACTTC; CDR3: CASSYGTLSSYEQYF
V: TRBV5-1; D: .; size: .; J: TRBJ2-1; DNA: TGCGCCAGCAGCTTGCTTTCGCTTACCAGAAATGAGCAGTTCTTC; CDR3: CASSLLSLTRNEQFF
V: TRBV9; D: .; size: .; J: TRBJ1-2; DNA: TGTGCCAGCAGCGTAGACTTGGGGCACTATGGCTACACCTTC; CDR3: CASSVDLGHYGYTF
V: TRBV7-8; D: .; size: .; J: TRBJ1-4; DNA: TGTGCCAGCAGCTTAAGGGGGGGCAAGGGTGAAAAACTGTTTTTT; CDR3: CASSLRGGKGEKLFF
V: TRBV19; D: TRBD2; size: .; J: TRBJ2-1; DNA: TGTGCCACCCAGCCCCTAGCGGGATACAATGAGCAGTTCTTC; CDR3: CATQPLAGYNEQFF
V: TRBV19; D: TRBD1; size: few; J: TRBJ2-7; DNA: TGTGCCAGTACCACATTTGGGACAGGGGGTGCCTACGAGCAGTACTTC; CDR3: CASTTFGTGGAYEQYF
V: TRBV11-2; D: TRBD2; size: .; J: TRBJ2-1; DNA: TGTGCCAGCAGCCCGGGACTAGCGCCTCACAATGAGCAGTTCTTC; CDR3: CASSPGLAPHNEQFF
V: TRBV4-1; D: TRBD2; size: .; J: TRBJ2-7; DNA: TGCGCCAGCAGCCCCGGGACTAGCGGCCTTCGGGGGGGCGAGCAGTACTTC; CDR3: CASSPGTSGLRGGEQYF
V: TRBV4-2; D: .; size: .; J: TRBJ2-7; DNA: TGTGCCAGCAGCCAAGATGGGTGGGGACTTTACTACGAGCAGTACTTC; CDR3: CASSQDGWGLYYEQYF
V: TRBV5-8; D: .; size: .; J: TRBJ1-2; DNA: TGTGCCAGCAGCTTGGTACGGGCGGGGGCCAATGGCTACACCTTC; CDR3: CASSLVRAGANGYTF
V: TRBV11-2; D: .; size: .; J: TRBJ1-4; DNA: TGTGCCAGCAGCTTAGTCTCGGGGAGATCTAATGAAAAACTGTTTTTT; CDR3: CASSLVSGRSNEKLFF
V: TRBV18; D: .; size: few; J: TRBJ1-1; DNA: TGTGCCAGCTCACCCAACACAGTTGAAGCTTTCTTT; CDR3: CASSPNTVEAFF
V: TRBV6-1; D: TRBD1; size: few; J: TRBJ2-2; DNA: TGTGCCAGCAGCTTAGGACAGGGGGGGACCGGGGAGCTGTTTTTT; CDR3: CASSLGQGGTGELFF
V: TRBV7-2; D: .; size: .; J: TRBJ2-1; DNA: TGTGCCAGCAGCCAGGGACACTCAACCTACAATGAGCAGTTCTTC; CDR3: CASSQGHSTYNEQFF
V: TRBV19; D: .; size: .; J: TRBJ1-4; DNA: TGTGCCAGTAGTGAACAGGCAACTAATGAAAAACTGTTTTTT; CDR3: CASSEQATNEKLFF
V: TRBV23-1; D: TRBD1; size: .; J: TRBJ2-7; DNA: TGCGCCAGCAGTCAAAACCGGGACAGACGTTTAGAACGGAGGCAGTACTTC; CDR3: CASSQNRDRRLERRQYF
V: TRBV27; D: .; size: few; J: TRBJ1-1; DNA: TGTGCCAGCAGTCTTAACAGAGCCACTGAAGCTTTCTTT; CDR3: CASSLNRATEAFF
V: TRBV2; D: TRBD2; size: few; J: TRBJ2-2; DNA: TGTGCCACCGGGACTAGCGGGAGCTCCGGGGAGCTGTTTTTT; CDR3: CATGTSGSSGELFF
V: TRBV7-2; D: TRBD2; size: .; J: TRBJ2-3; DNA: TGTGCCAGCGCGGGGGGGGCAGATACGCAGTATTTT; CDR3: CASAGGADTQYF
V: TRBV5-1; D: .; size: .; J: TRBJ2-7; DNA: TGCGCCAGCAGCTTCCGGGACAAGTCCTACGAGCAGTACTTC; CDR3: CASSFRDKSYEQYF
V: TRBV5-1; D: TRBD1; size: .; J: TRBJ2-7; DNA: TGCGCCAGCAGCTTGACCCGACAGGGGGGGTACGAGCAGTACTTC; CDR3: CASSLTRQGGYEQYF
V: TRBV25-1; D: TRBD1; size: .; J: TRBJ2-6; DNA: TGTGCCAGCAGTGGTCGGGACAGGGGCTCTGGGGCCAACGTCCTGACTTTC; CDR3: CASSGRDRGSGANVLTF
V: TRBV5-1; D: .; size: .; J: TRBJ2-1; DNA: TGCGCCAGCAGCTTGGTTCCAGGGGCAATGGGGGATGAGCAGTTCTTC; CDR3: CASSLVPGAMGDEQFF
V: TRBV2; D: TRBD2; size: few; J: TRBJ2-7; DNA: TGTGCCAGCAGTGCCAGCGGGAGGGCCGACGTGCAGTACTTC; CDR3: CASSASGRADVQYF
V: TRBV5-4; D: .; size: few; J: TRBJ1-2; DNA: TGTGCCAGCAGCTTGGAAGGGGACTATGGCTACACCTTC; CDR3: CASSLEGDYGYTF
V: TRBV5-1; D: TRBD2; size: .; J: TRBJ2-1; DNA: TGCGCCAGCAGCTTAACTAGCGGGATCACCTACAATGAGCAGTTCTTC; CDR3: CASSLTSGITYNEQFF
V: TRBV6-5; D: .; size: once; J: TRBJ2-2; DNA: TGTGCCAGCAGAGGGGGGCTTGAGGGGGCGCTGTTTTTT; CDR3: CASRGGLEGALFF
V: TRBV7-2; D: TRBD2; size: .; J: TRBJ2-3; DNA: TGTGCCAGCAGCCTTGGGCTAGCGGTCACAGATACGCAGTATTTT; CDR3: CASSLGLAVTDTQYF
V: TRBV14; D: .; size: few; J: TRBJ1-5; DNA: TGTGCCAGCAGCCAGAAAGGGAGGACACCGGATCAGCCCCAGCATTTT; CDR3: CASSQKGRTPDQPQHF
V: TRBV18; D: TRBD1; size: many; J: TRBJ2-5; DNA: TGTGCCAGCTCACCAAGGGACAGGGGAGAGACCCAGTACTTC; CDR3: CASSPRDRGETQYF
V: TRBV29-1; D: TRBD2; size: few; J: TRBJ2-1; DNA: TGCAGCGTGAGCCGGGAGGCTACCAATGAGCAGTTCTTC; CDR3: CSVSREATNEQFF
V: TRBV6-1; D: .; size: .; J: TRBJ1-5; DNA: TGTGCCAGCAGTGAACATAGCAGATTAAATCAGCCCCAGCATTTT; CDR3: CASSEHSRLNQPQHF
V: TRBV14; D: TRBD2; size: few; J: TRBJ2-5; DNA: TGTGCCAGCAGCTTACGCAGCGGGAGCCAAGAGACCCAGTACTTC; CDR3: CASSLRSGSQETQYF
V: TRBV4-1; D: TRBD1; size: .; J: TRBJ2-6; DNA: TGCGCCAGCAGCCGCCTAAGACAGGGACCTTCCTCTGGGGCCAACGTCCTGACTTTC; CDR3: CASSRLRQGPSSGANVLTF
V: TRBV4-1; D: TRBD1; size: .; J: TRBJ2-3; DNA: TGCGCCAGCAGCCAAGATATCGGGACAGGGTGGACAGATACGCAGTATTTT; CDR3: CASSQDIGTGWTDTQYF
V: TRBV29-1; D: .; size: few; J: TRBJ1-5; DNA: TGCAGCGTTGAAGGGGGCAGCAATCAGCCCCAGCATTTT; CDR3: CSVEGGSNQPQHF
V: TRBV6-5; D: TRBD1; size: .; J: TRBJ1-1; DNA: TGTGCCAGCAGTTACGAGGGGGACAGTGAAGCTTTCTTT; CDR3: CASSYEGDSEAFF
V: TRBV19; D: .; size: .; J: TRBJ1-2; DNA: TGTGCCAGTAGTATGAACCCCGGGTATGGCTACACCTTC; CDR3: CASSMNPGYGYTF
V: TRBV11-2; D: .; size: .; J: TRBJ1-1; DNA: TGTGCCAGCAGCTTAGCCGGCGGGGGCGCGAGGACTGAAGCTTTCTTT; CDR3: CASSLAGGGARTEAFF
V: TRBV5-6; D: .; size: .; J: TRBJ2-7; DNA: TGTGCCAGCTTCGACCGGGACAGGCTCCGGACTAGCTCCTACGAGCAGTACTTC; CDR3: CASFDRDRLRTSSYEQYF
V: TRBV29-1; D: TRBD2; size: few; J: TRBJ2-1; DNA: TGCAGCGTCGGCCTTAGCGGGGCCCCGGTAGGGCAGTTCTTC; CDR3: CSVGLSGAPVGQFF
V: TRBV5-1; D: TRBD2; size: few; J: TRBJ2-1; DNA: TGCGCCAGCAGCATTAGCGGGAGGGTTAATGAGCAGTTCTTC; CDR3: CASSISGRVNEQFF
V: TRBV5-6; D: .; size: few; J: TRBJ1-2; DNA: TGTGCCAGCAGCTTCCGCCCGGGGGGGGGCTACACCTTC; CDR3: CASSFRPGGGYTF
V: TRBV6-4; D: TRBD1; size: few; J: TRBJ1-2; DNA: TGTGCCAGCAGTGACTCTGACAGGGGGCATGGCTACACCTTC; CDR3: CASSDSDRGHGYTF
V: TRBV5-1; D: .; size: few; J: TRBJ2-1; DNA: TGCGCCAGCAGCCCGGCCAGGATTCGGGAGCAGTTCTTC; CDR3: CASSPARIREQFF